The rows below give T cell receptor beta chains drawn from one sample of a study of molecular identifiers for immune sequencing clone quantification. TCRdb redid the calling of the PCR reads with MiXCR, one entry per CDR3 protein. This table holds hundreds of thousands of distinct CDR3 sequences, about 25% found once. Sequencing was performed on naive CD8+ T cells from blood, with Jurkat cell RNA spiked in. Receptor source: a human donor in good health. Some libraries in this study had Jurkat cell RNA spiked in. The CDR3 runs from the conserved cysteine through the conserved F or W. A D gene is named only where the DNA matches it firmly. For some rows the clone size is stated as once, few or many, or as a class when expanded; others skip it.

v_call	j_call	d_call	clone_size	cdr3_aa	cdr3_nt
TRBV19	TRBJ2-5	NA	NA	CASSIDPLRQETQYF	TGTGCCAGTAGTATAGACCCCCTAAGGCAAGAGACCCAGTACTTC
TRBV4-3	TRBJ2-7	TRBD1	once	CASSPHPGTDTYEQYF	TGCGCCAGCAGCCCCCACCCGGGGACAGATACCTACGAGCAGTACTTC
TRBV27	TRBJ2-6	NA	NA	CASSLLGGPGANVLTF	TGTGCCAGCAGTTTGTTGGGGGGTCCCGGGGCCAACGTCCTGACTTTC
TRBV10-3	TRBJ1-5	NA	NA	CAISESGGMQPQHF	TGTGCCATCAGTGAGTCAGGGGGAATGCAGCCCCAGCATTTT
TRBV4-3	TRBJ2-7	NA	many	CASSQDQTLLFEQYF	TGCGCCAGCAGCCAAGATCAGACATTACTTTTCGAGCAGTACTTC
TRBV5-6	TRBJ2-7	TRBD2	NA	CASTPGLVDYEQYF	TGCGCCAGCACACCGGGACTAGTGGACTACGAGCAGTACTTC
TRBV4-3	TRBJ2-7	NA	NA	CASSQDLWGEQYF	TGCGCCAGCAGCCAAGACCTGTGGGGGGAGCAGTACTTC
TRBV27	TRBJ2-7	TRBD2	few	CASGPGRDPLVEQCF	TGTGCCAGCGGGCCTGGGAGGGACCCCTTGGTCGAGCAGTGCTTC
TRBV7-6	TRBJ2-5	TRBD2	NA	CASSANAPLAGLQETQYF	TGTGCCAGCAGCGCAAATGCCCCACTAGCGGGGCTACAAGAGACCCAGTACTTC
TRBV7-8	TRBJ2-7	TRBD1	NA	CASSEGDRSYEQCF	TGTGCCAGCAGCGAAGGGGACAGATCCTACGAGCAGTGCTTC
TRBV7-9	TRBJ2-1	TRBD2	NA	CASSFGLAGGPGNEQFF	TGTGCCAGCAGCTTTGGTTTAGCGGGGGGGCCGGGGAATGAGCAGTTCTTC
TRBV28	TRBJ1-1	NA	many	CASSPWALGITYMNTEAFF	TGTGCCAGCAGTCCTTGGGCCCTCGGGATTACTTACATGAACACTGAAGCTTTCTTT
TRBV5-4	TRBJ2-1	NA	few	CASSLWGDNEQFF	TGTGCCAGCAGCTTGTGGGGGGACAATGAGCAGTTCTTC
TRBV20-1	TRBJ2-2	NA	NA	CSAPLLGSSWELLF	TGCAGTGCTCCTCTCTTAGGGTCCTCTTGGGAGCTGCTTTTT
TRBV7-9	TRBJ1-4	NA	few	CASSPTQGEKLFF	TGTGCCAGCAGCCCGACGCAGGGAGAAAAACTGTTTTTT
TRBV4-1	TRBJ1-1	NA	many	CASSQVGGRLNTEAFF	TGCGCCAGCAGCCAAGTAGGTGGGCGGCTGAACACTGAAGCTTTCTTT
TRBV5-6	TRBJ2-7	TRBD1	NA	CASSLGDSHYEQYF	TGTGCCAGCAGCTTGGGGGACAGCCACTACGAGCAGTACTTC
TRBV20-1	TRBJ2-7	TRBD2	many	CSATPRGGRSYEQYF	TGCAGTGCTACTCCCCGCGGGGGGAGGTCCTACGAGCAGTACTTC
TRBV2	TRBJ1-2	NA	few	CASKGEGSSYGYTF	TGTGCCAGCAAGGGCGAGGGCTCGAGCTATGGCTACACCTTC
TRBV2	TRBJ2-3	NA	many	CASSDTDTQYF	TGTGCCAGCAGCGACACAGATACGCAGTATTTT
TRBV28	TRBJ2-5	TRBD1	NA	CAGPTGTGKETQYF	TGTGCCGGACCAACCGGGACAGGGAAAGAGACCCAGTACTTC
TRBV11-3	TRBJ2-1	NA	many	CASSAGSSYNEQFF	TGTGCCAGCAGCGCGGGGAGCTCCTACAATGAGCAGTTCTTC
TRBV5-3	TRBJ1-1	NA	few	CASSLRLGQTNTEAFF	TGTGCCAGCAGCTTGCGGTTGGGACAAACGAACACTGAAGCTTTCTTT
TRBV11-2	TRBJ2-3	NA	few	CASSFLTRDTQYF	TGTGCCAGCAGCTTCCTGACTAGAGATACGCAGTATTTT
TRBV4-3	TRBJ1-6	NA	few	CASSQDVSGAANSPLHF	TGCGCCAGCAGCCAAGATGTATCGGGCGCAGCTAATTCACCCCTCCACTTT
TRBV4-3	TRBJ1-1	NA	many	CASSQDLGHEAFF	TGCGCCAGCAGCCAAGACCTAGGGCACGAAGCTTTCTTT
TRBV13	TRBJ2-3	TRBD1	few	CASSTLATGESTDTQYF	TGTGCCAGCAGCACCCTTGCGACAGGGGAAAGCACAGATACGCAGTATTTT
TRBV7-9	TRBJ2-5	NA	many	CASSLTENQETQYF	TGTGCCAGCAGCCTAACAGAAAACCAAGAGACCCAGTACTTC
TRBV9	TRBJ2-1	NA	few	CASSESTINEQFF	TGTGCCAGCAGCGAGTCTACAATCAATGAGCAGTTCTTC
TRBV29-1	TRBJ2-5	TRBD1	many	CSVVGQGGKTQYF	TGCAGCGTTGTTGGACAGGGGGGAAAGACCCAGTACTTC
TRBV7-9	TRBJ2-3	NA	many	CASSQGSRTDTQYF	TGTGCCAGCAGCCAGGGCTCTCGGACAGATACGCAGTATTTT
TRBV5-1	TRBJ2-7	NA	NA	CASSQLGEQCF	TGCGCCAGCAGCCAACTGGGCGAGCAGTGCTTC
TRBV7-8	TRBJ2-1	TRBD1	NA	CASSKRDRVYNEQFF	TGTGCCAGCAGCAAACGGGACAGGGTATACAATGAGCAGTTCTTC
TRBV15	TRBJ2-7	NA	NA	CATSRGGLNWEQYF	TGTGCCACCAGCAGGGGAGGACTCAACTGGGAGCAGTACTTC
TRBV28	TRBJ2-2	TRBD1	many	CASRSGTGVTGELFF	TGTGCCAGCAGATCCGGGACAGGGGTCACCGGGGAGCTGTTTTTT
TRBV20-1	TRBJ1-1	NA	many	CSARFAQMNTEAFF	TGCAGTGCCAGATTCGCGCAGATGAACACTGAAGCTTTCTTT
TRBV5-6	TRBJ2-7	TRBD1	NA	CASSLEGTALYEQHF	TGTGCCAGCAGCTTGGAAGGGACAGCGCTCTACGAGCAGCACTTC
TRBV19	TRBJ2-3	NA	many	CASSYSGGNTDTQYF	TGTGCCAGTAGTTATAGCGGAGGGAACACAGATACGCAGTATTTT
TRBV20-1	TRBJ2-2	NA	NA	CSARRLGQRTSTGEQFF	TGCAGTGCTAGACGGTTGGGGCAACGTACTAGCACCGGGGAGCAGTTTTTT
TRBV5-4	TRBJ2-2	NA	many	CASSSGELANTGELFF	TGTGCCAGCAGCTCTGGCGAACTAGCGAACACCGGGGAGCTGTTTTTT
TRBV12-3/TRBV12-4	TRBJ2-5	NA	few	CASSEAQDGQETQYF	TGTGCCAGCAGTGAAGCGCAGGACGGCCAAGAGACCCAGTACTTC
TRBV9	TRBJ2-5	TRBD1	NA	CASSAQGDQYF	TGTGCCAGCAGCGCCCAGGGGGACCAGTACTTC
TRBV4-3	TRBJ1-1	NA	few	CASSQGTGFYTEAFF	TGCGCCAGCAGCCAAGGAACAGGGTTTTATACTGAAGCTTTCTTT
TRBV20-1	TRBJ2-7	TRBD1	NA	CSARDSDRVEQYF	TGCAGTGCTAGAGACTCAGACAGGGTCGAGCAGTACTTC
TRBV12-3/TRBV12-4	TRBJ2-6	NA	NA	CASSGTGIGANVLTF	TGTGCCAGCAGTGGAACAGGGATAGGGGCCAACGTCCTGACTTTC
TRBV29-1	TRBJ2-1	TRBD1	NA	CSVGLTPDRGLDEQFF	TGCAGCGTTGGTCTAACCCCGGACAGGGGGCTCGATGAGCAGTTCTTC
TRBV13	TRBJ2-1	TRBD1	many	CASSSRQGSRYNEQFF	TGTGCCAGCAGCTCCCGACAGGGGAGTAGGTACAATGAGCAGTTCTTC
TRBV7-6	TRBJ2-7	NA	NA	CASSPSSGGAIPEQYF	TGTGCCAGCAGCCCCTCCAGTGGGGGAGCAATTCCCGAGCAGTACTTC
TRBV7-9	TRBJ2-7	TRBD2	NA	CASSWGTSASNSYEQYF	TGTGCCAGCAGCTGGGGAACTAGCGCGAGCAACTCCTACGAGCAGTACTTC
TRBV20-1	TRBJ1-1	TRBD1	NA	CSATLYRGRGTEAFF	TGCAGTGCTACTTTATACAGGGGGCGGGGCACTGAAGCTTTCTTT